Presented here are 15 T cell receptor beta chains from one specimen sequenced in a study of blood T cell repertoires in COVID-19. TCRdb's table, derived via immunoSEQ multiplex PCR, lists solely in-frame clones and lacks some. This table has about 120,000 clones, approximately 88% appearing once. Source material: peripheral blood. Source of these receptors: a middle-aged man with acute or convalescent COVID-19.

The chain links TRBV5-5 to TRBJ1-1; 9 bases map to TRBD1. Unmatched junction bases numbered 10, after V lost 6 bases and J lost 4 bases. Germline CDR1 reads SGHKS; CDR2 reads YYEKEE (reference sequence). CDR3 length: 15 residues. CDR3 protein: CASTLGTGRATEAFF. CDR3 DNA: TGTGCCAGCACCCTCGGGACAGGGAGGGCCACTGAAGCTTTCTTT.

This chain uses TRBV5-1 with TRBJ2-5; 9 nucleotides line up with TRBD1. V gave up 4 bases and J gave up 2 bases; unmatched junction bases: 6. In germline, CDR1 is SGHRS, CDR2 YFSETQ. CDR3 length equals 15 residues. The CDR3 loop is CASSRGDRVQETQYF. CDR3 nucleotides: TGCGCCAGCAGCCGAGGGGACAGGGTACAAGAGACCCAGTACTTC.

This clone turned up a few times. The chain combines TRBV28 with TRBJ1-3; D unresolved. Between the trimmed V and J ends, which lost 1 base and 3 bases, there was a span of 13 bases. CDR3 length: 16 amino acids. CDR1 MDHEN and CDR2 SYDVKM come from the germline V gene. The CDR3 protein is CASSLSDYYRGNTIYF. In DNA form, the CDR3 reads TGTGCCAGCAGTTTATCAGACTATTACCGTGGAAACACCATATATTTT.

CDR3 sequence: CSGSGSTEAFF. The CDR3 DNA reads as TGCAGTGGGAGCGGGAGCACTGAAGCTTTCTTT. The V gene is TRBV20-1, the J gene TRBJ1-1; D remains unclear. Trimming removed 7 bases from V and 4 bases from J, with 10 bases in between. The CDR3 runs to 11 residues. In germline, CDR1 is DFQATT, CDR2 SNEGSKA (reference sequence).

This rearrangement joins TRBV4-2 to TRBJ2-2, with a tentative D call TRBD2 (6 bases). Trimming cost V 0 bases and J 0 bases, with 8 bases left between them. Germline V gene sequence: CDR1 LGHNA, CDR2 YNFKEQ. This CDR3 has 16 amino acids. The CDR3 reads CASSQEIAANTGELFF. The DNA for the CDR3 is TGTGCCAGCAGCCAAGAAATAGCGGCGAACACCGGGGAGCTGTTTTTT.

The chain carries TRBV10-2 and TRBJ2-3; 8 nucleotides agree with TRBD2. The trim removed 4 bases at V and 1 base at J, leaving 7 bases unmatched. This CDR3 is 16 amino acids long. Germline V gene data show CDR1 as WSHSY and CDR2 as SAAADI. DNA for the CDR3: TGCGCCAGCAGTGTAAGCGGGAGTGTGGGCACAGATACGCAGTATTTT. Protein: CASSVSGSVGTDTQYF.

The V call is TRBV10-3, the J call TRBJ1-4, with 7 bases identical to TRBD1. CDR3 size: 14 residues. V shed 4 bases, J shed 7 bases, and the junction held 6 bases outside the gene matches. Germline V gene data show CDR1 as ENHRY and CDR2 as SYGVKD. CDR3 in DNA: TGTGCCATCAGTGGGGGACAGTTTAGTGAAAAACTGTTTTTT. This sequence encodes CAISGGQFSEKLFF.

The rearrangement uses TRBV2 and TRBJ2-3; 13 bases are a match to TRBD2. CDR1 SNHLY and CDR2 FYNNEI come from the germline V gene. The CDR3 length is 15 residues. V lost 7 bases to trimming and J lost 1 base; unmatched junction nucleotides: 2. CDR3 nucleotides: TGTGCCAGCAATGGACTAGCGGGGGGCACAGATACGCAGTATTTT. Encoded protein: CASNGLAGGTDTQYF.

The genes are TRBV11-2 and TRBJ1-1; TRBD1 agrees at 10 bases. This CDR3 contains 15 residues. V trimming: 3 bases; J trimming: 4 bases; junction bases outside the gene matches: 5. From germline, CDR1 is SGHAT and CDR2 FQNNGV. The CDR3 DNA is TGTGCCAGCAGCTTCCAGAGACAGGGGGCCACTGAAGCTTTCTTT. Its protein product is CASSFQRQGATEAFF.

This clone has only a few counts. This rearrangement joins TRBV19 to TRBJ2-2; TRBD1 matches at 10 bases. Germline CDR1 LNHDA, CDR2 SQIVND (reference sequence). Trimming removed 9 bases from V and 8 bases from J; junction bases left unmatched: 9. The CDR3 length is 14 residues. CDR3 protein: CASDRGLFTGELFF. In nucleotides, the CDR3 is TGTGCCAGCGACAGGGGGCTTTTTACGGGGGAGCTGTTTTTT. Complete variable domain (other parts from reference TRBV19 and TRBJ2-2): DGGITQSPKYLFRKEGQNVTLSCEQNLNHDAMYWYRQDPGQGLRLIYYSQIVNDFQKGDIAEGYSVSREKKESFPLTVTSAQKNPTAFYLCASDRGLFTGELFFGEGSRLTVL.

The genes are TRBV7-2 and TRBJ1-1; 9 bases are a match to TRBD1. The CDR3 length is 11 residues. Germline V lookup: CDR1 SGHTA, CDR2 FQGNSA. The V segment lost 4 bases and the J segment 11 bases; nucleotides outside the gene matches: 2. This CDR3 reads CASSSQGAAFF. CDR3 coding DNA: TGTGCCAGCAGCTCACAGGGGGCCGCTTTCTTT.

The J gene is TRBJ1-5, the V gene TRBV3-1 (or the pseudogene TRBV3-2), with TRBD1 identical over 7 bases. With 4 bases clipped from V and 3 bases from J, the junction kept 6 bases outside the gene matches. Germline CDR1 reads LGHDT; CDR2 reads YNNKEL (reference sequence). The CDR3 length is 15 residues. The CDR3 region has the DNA TGTGCCAGCAGCCCCTCCGGGACAGACAATCAGCCCCAGCATTTT. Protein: CASSPSGTDNQPQHF.

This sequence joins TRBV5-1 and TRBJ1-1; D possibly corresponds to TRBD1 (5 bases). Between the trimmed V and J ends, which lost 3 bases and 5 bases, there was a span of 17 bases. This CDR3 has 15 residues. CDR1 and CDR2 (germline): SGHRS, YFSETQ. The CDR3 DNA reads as TGCGCCAGCAGCTCGGGGGGGTCCATGGAAACTGAAGCTTTCTTT. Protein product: CASSSGGSMETEAFF.

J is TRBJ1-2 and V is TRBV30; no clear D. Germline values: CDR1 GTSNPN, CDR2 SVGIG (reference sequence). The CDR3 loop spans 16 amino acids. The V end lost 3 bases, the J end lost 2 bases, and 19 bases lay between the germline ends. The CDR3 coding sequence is TGTGCCTGGAGAAAGGTGTCAGGCAGCCCCAACTATGGCTACACCTTC. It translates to CAWRKVSGSPNYGYTF.

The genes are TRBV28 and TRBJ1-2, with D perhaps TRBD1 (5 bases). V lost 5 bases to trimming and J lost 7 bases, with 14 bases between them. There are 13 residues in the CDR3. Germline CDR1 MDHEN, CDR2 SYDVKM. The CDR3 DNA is TGTGCCAGCAGTCTAAGGGGAAGAAGTGGCTACACCTTC. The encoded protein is CASSLRGRSGYTF.